One sample yielded the 23 T cell receptor beta chains listed below, sequenced in a study of cytomegalovirus exposure and HLA in healthy donors listed by TCRdb under 2017. Library preparation used the immunoSEQ multiplex PCR assay. This is the immuneACCESS table as TCRdb keeps it, with only in-frame sequences that have V and J called. A part of the clones is gone; compared with another copy, unresolved V genes explain less than half, and the rest is unexplained. The sample table contains around 150,000 clones; only one count was recorded for roughly 89% of them. The ten largest clones take up more than 2.5% of the sample. The sequenced sample was PBMCs. Receptors originate from a woman younger than 35 in good health and CMV-seropositive.

The chain combines TRBV30 with TRBJ2-5, with 15 bases aligning to TRBD2. V trimming: 5 bases; J trimming: 5 bases; junction bases outside the gene matches: 3. CDR3 length: 14 residues. Germline V lookup: CDR1 GTSNPN, CDR2 SVGIG (reference sequence). The CDR3, as DNA: TGTGCCTGGGGGACTAGCGGGGGGAGTGAGACCCAGTACTTC. It yields the protein CAWGTSGGSETQYF.

The chain joins TRBV2 to TRBJ2-1; TRBD1 matches 12 bases. V was clipped by 7 bases and J by 8 bases; unmatched bases: 9. This CDR3 is built from 15 residues. Germline V gene lookup returns CDR1 SNHLY and CDR2 FYNNEI. The CDR3 region is CASKTGTGGSDEQFF. The CDR3 DNA is TGTGCCAGCAAAACCGGGACAGGGGGCTCGGATGAGCAGTTCTTC. The full variable domain, rest sourced from reference TRBV2 and TRBJ2-1, is EPEVTQTPSHQVTQMGQEVILRCVPISNHLYFYWYRQILGQKVEFLVSFYNNEISEKSEIFDDQFSVERPDGSNFTLKIRSTKLEDSAMYFCASKTGTGGSDEQFFGPGTRLTVL.

The genes are TRBV7-2 and TRBJ2-2; 12 bases line up with TRBD2. Germline CDR1 reads SGHTA; CDR2 reads FQGNSA. This CDR3 comprises 17 residues. With V trimmed by 3 bases and J by 6 bases, 8 bases remained unmatched. The CDR3 bases are TGTGCCAGCAGCTTGTTGACTAGCGGGAGATCGGCCGGGGAGCTGTTTTTT. Protein: CASSLLTSGRSAGELFF.

The chain employs TRBV10-2 and TRBJ1-4; the D is unclear. Germline assignment: CDR1 WSHSY and CDR2 SAAADI. The V and J ends lost 5 bases and 7 bases respectively, with 20 bases between them. The CDR3 runs 16 residues. The CDR3 loop reads CASSSQWEAGPEKLFF. CDR3 coding DNA: TGCGCCAGCAGTTCCCAGTGGGAGGCCGGGCCTGAAAAACTGTTTTTT.

The J gene is TRBJ1-1, the V gene TRBV5-1; 7 bases map to TRBD1. This CDR3 has 15 residues. Trimming at V came to 0 bases and at J to 1 base, leaving 3 bases not matched to a gene. CDR1 is SGHRS and CDR2 is YFSETQ in the germline V gene. CDR3 in DNA: TGCGCCAGCAGCTTGGGGGACAGACCGAACACTGAAGCTTTCTTT. Protein product: CASSLGDRPNTEAFF.

The rearrangement uses TRBV29-1 and TRBJ2-3, with 9 bases identical to TRBD2. Germline assignment: CDR1 SQVTM and CDR2 ANQGSEA. V trimming: 7 bases; J trimming: 5 bases; junction bases outside the gene matches: 10. The CDR3 spans 14 residues. The CDR3 reads CSGGTSPSEDTQYF. CDR3 DNA: TGCAGCGGGGGGACTAGCCCTTCGGAAGATACGCAGTATTTT.

In the case of this clone: The sample carries other DNA sequences with the same CDR3. The chain uses TRBV6-4 and TRBJ2-1, with 12 bases aligning to TRBD2. This CDR3 region has 15 residues. V shed 3 bases and J 8 bases; nucleotides not matched to a gene: 5. Germline V lookup: CDR1 MRHNA, CDR2 SNTAGT. The CDR3 nucleotides read TGTGCCAGCAGTGAGGGGACTAGCGGGTCGGATGAGCAGTTCTTC. Translation: CASSEGTSGSDEQFF.

In this sample, this clone turned up once. The chain links TRBV6-1 to TRBJ1-4, with 9 bases fitting TRBD1. The germline V gene encodes CDR1 MNHNS and CDR2 SASEGT. J was trimmed by 7 bases and V by 6 bases; bases with no gene match: 6. The CDR3 has 14 amino acids. CDR3 residues: CASRRDRGSEKLFF. In DNA form, the CDR3 reads TGTGCCAGCAGGAGAGACAGGGGGAGTGAAAAACTGTTTTTT.

V usage is TRBV25-1 and J usage is TRBJ1-4; possibly TRBD1 for D (5 bases). Trimming shortened V by 4 bases and J by 8 bases, and 17 bases separated the two germline ends. The V gene's germline CDR1 is MGHDK and CDR2 SYGVNS. This CDR3 has 15 residues. CDR3 region: CASSASPGVLEKLFF. CDR3 nucleotides: TGTGCCAGCAGTGCCTCCCCGGGGGTCTTGGAAAAACTGTTTTTT. The variable domain in full, with the rest retrieved from reference TRBV25-1 and TRBJ1-4, is EADIYQTPRYLVIGTGKKITLECSQTMGHDKMYWYQQDPGMELHLIHYSYGVNSTEKGDLSSESTVSRIRTEHFPLTLESARPSHTSQYLCASSASPGVLEKLFFGSGTQLSVL.

The CDR3 DNA is TGTGCCAGCGGCGGGGGCGCGAGGGGGACTGAAGCTTTCTTT. Translating gives CASGGGARGTEAFF. This chain uses TRBV6-5 with TRBJ1-1, with D perhaps matching TRBD1 (6 bases). This CDR3 comprises 14 residues. CDR1 and CDR2 from the germline V gene are MNHEY and SVGAGI. V was cut by 8 bases and J by 5 bases, with 18 bases left in between.

This clone has only a few counts. CDR3 protein: CASNTRGPADGYTF. CDR3 nucleotides: TGTGCCAGCAATACCAGGGGGCCGGCGGATGGCTACACCTTC. V and J are TRBV27 and TRBJ1-2; 8 nucleotides agree with TRBD1. Germline V gives CDR1 MNHEY, CDR2 SMNVEV (reference sequence). The CDR3 length is 14 residues. With V trimmed by 7 bases and J by 6 bases, 10 bases remained unmatched.

V gene TRBV14 combines with J gene TRBJ2-7, with 7 bases matching TRBD1. J lost 0 bases, V lost 2 bases, and 4 bases had no gene match. The V gene's germline CDR1 is SGHDN and CDR2 FVKESK. The CDR3 contains 15 residues. CDR3 nucleotides: TGTGCCAGCAGCCAACGACAGGGTATCTCCTACGAGCAGTACTTC. Protein sequence: CASSQRQGISYEQYF.

The chain is built from TRBV7-9 and TRBJ2-1; no clear D gene. CDR3 length: 13 residues. Per the germline V gene, CDR1 is SEHNR and CDR2 is FQNEAQ (reference sequence). V shed 4 bases and J shed 8 bases, with 12 bases lying between them. CDR3 loop: CASSSHSQYEQFF. DNA of the CDR3: TGTGCCAGCAGCTCTCACAGCCAGTATGAGCAGTTCTTC.

The V gene is TRBV5-1, the J gene TRBJ1-1, with D uncertain. Germline loops: CDR1 SGHRS, CDR2 YFSETQ. This CDR3 region has 13 residues. The V and J ends lost 0 bases and 8 bases respectively, with 11 bases between them. In DNA form, the CDR3 reads TGCGCCAGCAGCTTGGAATCGGGGTTGGAAGCTTTCTTT. Amino acids: CASSLESGLEAFF.

This chain links TRBV2 with TRBJ2-7; 9 bases are a match to TRBD1. Germline V gives CDR1 SNHLY, CDR2 FYNNEI. This CDR3 is 14 amino acids long. The V gene end was trimmed by 7 bases and the J gene end by 6 bases; junction bases not matched to a gene: 10. In DNA, the CDR3 is TGTGCCAGCACCCGGGACAGGGTTAAGGGCGAGCAGTACTTC. Translation gives CASTRDRVKGEQYF.

This clone has only a few counts. The V call is TRBV2, the J call TRBJ1-1; the D gene is possibly TRBD1 (5 bases). This CDR3 comprises 12 residues. The germline CDR1 and CDR2 sequences are SNHLY and FYNNEI. V gave up 3 bases and J gave up 5 bases, with 7 bases separating them. The CDR3 here is CASSEGGTEAFF. Here the CDR3 DNA reads TGTGCCAGCAGTGAGGGGGGGACTGAAGCTTTCTTT.

This clone was counted a few times. V is TRBV7-8 and J is TRBJ1-6; TRBD1 agrees at 9 bases. J gave up 9 bases and V 1 base, and 1 base lay outside the gene matches. The CDR3 consists of 14 residues. Germline loops: CDR1 SGHVS, CDR2 FQNEAQ. The CDR3 sequence: CASSLGGQGSPLHF. The CDR3 nucleotides are TGTGCCAGCAGCTTAGGGGGACAGGGTTCACCCCTCCACTTT.

The chain is built from TRBV7-9 and TRBJ1-1; TRBD1 matches 8 bases. Germline CDR1 and CDR2: SEHNR and FQNEAQ (reference sequence). The CDR3 is 15 amino acids. After removal of 9 bases from V and 6 bases from J, the junction contained 15 bases not matched to a gene. CDR3 nucleotide sequence: TGTGCCAGTGATGGGCAGGGGGCGCCGGGATCTGAAGCTTTCTTT. Its protein product is CASDGQGAPGSEAFF.

This sequence joins TRBV7-9 and TRBJ2-7; 11 bases agree with TRBD2. The trim removed 4 bases at V and 0 bases at J, leaving 8 bases unmatched. The CDR3 is 17 residues long. Germline CDR1 is SEHNR and CDR2 is FQNEAQ (reference sequence). This CDR3 is CASSSGTSGPSSYEQYF. The CDR3 nucleotides read TGTGCCAGCAGCTCCGGGACTAGCGGACCGAGCTCCTACGAGCAGTACTTC.

The count of this clone is one. This chain links TRBV5-6 with TRBJ2-3; possibly TRBD1 for D (5 bases). The V gene's germline CDR1 is SGHDT and CDR2 YYEEEE. The CDR3 is 14 amino acids. With 0 bases removed from V and 0 bases from J, the gap between germline ends came to 5 bases. This CDR3 reads CASSLDRSTDTQYF. CDR3 in DNA: TGTGCCAGCAGCTTGGACAGGAGCACAGATACGCAGTATTTT.

The genes are TRBV5-1 and TRBJ1-2; D remains ambiguous. Germline assignment: CDR1 SGHRS and CDR2 YFSETQ. V lost 1 base, J lost 4 bases, and 8 bases lay in between. This CDR3 comprises 13 residues. The CDR3: CASSLYPGYGYTF. In DNA, the CDR3 is TGCGCCAGCAGCTTGTATCCCGGCTATGGCTACACCTTC.

The chain couples TRBV7-6 to TRBJ2-1; TRBD2 matches 9 bases. The germline gives CDR1 SGHVS, CDR2 FNYEAQ. CDR3 length: 17 residues. Trimming took 0 bases from V and 5 from J; bases not matched to a gene: 8. CDR3 residues: CASSLARASGNHNEQFF. In nucleotides, the CDR3 is TGTGCCAGCAGCTTAGCGCGGGCTAGCGGGAACCACAATGAGCAGTTCTTC.

J is TRBJ2-3 and V is TRBV10-3, with 9 bases matching TRBD1. Trimming cost V 3 bases and J 3 bases; bases outside gene matches: 7. The CDR3 runs 16 residues. The germline V gene has CDR1 ENHRY and CDR2 SYGVKD. The CDR3 region has the DNA TGTGCCATCAGTGAACCGGGACAGGGTCGAACAGATACGCAGTATTTT. The encoded protein is CAISEPGQGRTDTQYF.